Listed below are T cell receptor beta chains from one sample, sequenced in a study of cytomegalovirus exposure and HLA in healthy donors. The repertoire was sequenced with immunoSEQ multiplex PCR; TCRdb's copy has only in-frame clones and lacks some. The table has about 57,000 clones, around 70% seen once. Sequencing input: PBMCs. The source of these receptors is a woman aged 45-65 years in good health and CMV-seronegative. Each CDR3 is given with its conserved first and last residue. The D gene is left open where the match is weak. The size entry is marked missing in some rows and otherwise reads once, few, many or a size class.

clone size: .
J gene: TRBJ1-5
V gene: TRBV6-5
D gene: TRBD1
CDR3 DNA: TGTGCCAGCAGAGACCGGACAGGCAACAATCAGCCCCAGCATTTT
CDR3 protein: CASRDRTGNNQPQHF

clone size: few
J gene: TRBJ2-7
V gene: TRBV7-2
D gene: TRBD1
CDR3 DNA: TGTGCCAGCAGCTCGCCGGGACAGGGTATGCACGAGCAGTACTTC
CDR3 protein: CASSSPGQGMHEQYF

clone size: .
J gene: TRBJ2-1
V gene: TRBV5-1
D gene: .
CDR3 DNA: TGCGCCAGCAGCGCTAGCTCCTACAATGAGCAGTTCTTC
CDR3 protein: CASSASSYNEQFF

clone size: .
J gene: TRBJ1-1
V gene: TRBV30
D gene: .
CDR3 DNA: TGTGCCTGGAGTGGGGGCCCTGGACGAACCTTGAACACTGAAGCTTTCTTT
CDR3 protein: CAWSGGPGRTLNTEAFF

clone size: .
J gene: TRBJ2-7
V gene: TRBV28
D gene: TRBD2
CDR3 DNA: TGTGCCAGCACCCTCGGGGGGGCTTACGAGCAGTACTTC
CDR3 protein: CASTLGGAYEQYF

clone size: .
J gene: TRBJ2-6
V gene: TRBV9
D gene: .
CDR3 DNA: TGTGCCAGCAGCGCAACAACAGGGACCCCACTTGTCCTGACTTTC
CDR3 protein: CASSATTGTPLVLTF

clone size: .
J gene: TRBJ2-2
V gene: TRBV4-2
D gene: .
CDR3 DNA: TGTGCCAGCAGCGGGGACACGAACACCGGGGAGCTGTTTTTT
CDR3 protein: CASSGDTNTGELFF

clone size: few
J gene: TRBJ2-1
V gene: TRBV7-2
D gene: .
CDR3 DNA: TGTGCCAGCAGCTTAGTAGCTATATCCACCTACAATGAGCAGTTCTTC
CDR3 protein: CASSLVAISTYNEQFF

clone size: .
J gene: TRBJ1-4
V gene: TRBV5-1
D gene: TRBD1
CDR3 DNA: TGCGCCAGCAGCTACACCCTGACAGGGGGAAATGAAAAACTGTTTTTT
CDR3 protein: CASSYTLTGGNEKLFF

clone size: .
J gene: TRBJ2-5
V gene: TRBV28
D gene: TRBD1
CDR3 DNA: TGTGCCAGCAGTCCCGGGACAGGGGTTCGAGAGACCCAGTACTTC
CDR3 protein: CASSPGTGVRETQYF

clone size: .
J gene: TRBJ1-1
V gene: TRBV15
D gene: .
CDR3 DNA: TGTGCCACCAGCAGAGATCTTGTGAGGAACACTGAAGCTTTCTTT
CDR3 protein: CATSRDLVRNTEAFF

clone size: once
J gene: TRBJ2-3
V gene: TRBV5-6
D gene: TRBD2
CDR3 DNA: TGTGCCAGCAGCTATCTAGCGGGGGGCTCCACGTTTACGCAGTATTTT
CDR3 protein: CASSYLAGGSTFTQYF

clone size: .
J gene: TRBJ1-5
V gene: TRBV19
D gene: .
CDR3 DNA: TGTGCCAGTAGTATCGGGAATCAGCCCCAGCATTTT
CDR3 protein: CASSIGNQPQHF

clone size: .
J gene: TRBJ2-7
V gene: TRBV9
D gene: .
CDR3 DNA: TGTGCCCAGGGGGGACCTCACCACGAGCAGTACTTC
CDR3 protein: CAQGGPHHEQYF

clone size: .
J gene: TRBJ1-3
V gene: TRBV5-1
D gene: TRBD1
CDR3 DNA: TGCGCCAGCAGGGAAGGGACAGACTCTGGAAACACCATATATTTT
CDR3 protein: CASREGTDSGNTIYF

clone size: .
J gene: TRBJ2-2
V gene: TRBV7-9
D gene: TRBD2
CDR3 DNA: TGTGCCAGCACCGTGGGGTCTAGCGGGAGTTCTGGGGAGCTGTTTTTT
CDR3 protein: CASTVGSSGSSGELFF

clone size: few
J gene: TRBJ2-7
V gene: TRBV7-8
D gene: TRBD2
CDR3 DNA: TGTGCCAGCAGCTCCTATATAAGCGGGAGTAACGCCTACGAGCAGTACTTC
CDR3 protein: CASSSYISGSNAYEQYF

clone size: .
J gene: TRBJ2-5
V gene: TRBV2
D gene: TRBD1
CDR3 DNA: TGTGCCAGCAGTTCCTCGGGACAGGTCTGGGAGACCCAGTACTTC
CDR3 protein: CASSSSGQVWETQYF

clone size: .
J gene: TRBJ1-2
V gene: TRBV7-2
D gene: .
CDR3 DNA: TGTGCCAGCAGCTTAGTATTGGCGGCAGGGGCGAATGCCTATGGCTACACCTTC
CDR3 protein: CASSLVLAAGANAYGYTF

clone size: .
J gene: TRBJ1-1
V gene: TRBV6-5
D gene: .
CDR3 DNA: TGTGCCAGCAGTTATAATGTGGGGCTGACTGAAGCTTTCTTT
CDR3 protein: CASSYNVGLTEAFF

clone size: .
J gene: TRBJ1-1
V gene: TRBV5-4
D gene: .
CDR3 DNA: TGTGCCAGCAGCTTGGGGCCGGCACTAAATCCCAACACTGAAGCTTTCTTT
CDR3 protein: CASSLGPALNPNTEAFF

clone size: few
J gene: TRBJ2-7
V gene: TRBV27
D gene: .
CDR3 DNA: TGTGCCAGCAGTCCCCCCTATGTTAGCGAGCAGTACTTC
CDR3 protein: CASSPPYVSEQYF

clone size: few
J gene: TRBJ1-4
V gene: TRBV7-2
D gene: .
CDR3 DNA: TGTGCCAGCAGCTTAAATAGGGCAGGGGATAATGAAAAACTGTTTTTT
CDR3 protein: CASSLNRAGDNEKLFF

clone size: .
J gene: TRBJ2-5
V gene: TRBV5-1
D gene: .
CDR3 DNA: TGCGCCAGCAGCTTGGCCGGTATGATCCAAGAGACCCAGTACTTC
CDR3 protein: CASSLAGMIQETQYF

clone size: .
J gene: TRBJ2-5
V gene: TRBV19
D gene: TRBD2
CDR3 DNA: TGTGCCAGTAGTATAGGAGCGGGAGAAGAGACCCAGTACTTC
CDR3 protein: CASSIGAGEETQYF

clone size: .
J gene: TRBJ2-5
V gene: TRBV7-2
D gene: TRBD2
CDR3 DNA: TGTGCCAGCAGCTTGGCTAGCGGGAGAGGAGAGACCCAGTACTTC
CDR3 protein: CASSLASGRGETQYF

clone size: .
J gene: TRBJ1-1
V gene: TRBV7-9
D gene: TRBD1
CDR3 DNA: TGTGCCAGCAGCCCCAGGACAGGGGCCGACACTGAAGCTTTCTTT
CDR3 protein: CASSPRTGADTEAFF

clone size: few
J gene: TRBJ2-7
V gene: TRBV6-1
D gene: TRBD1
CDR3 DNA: TGTGCCAGCAGTGAGTACAGGGGGGATGAGCAGTACTTC
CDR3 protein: CASSEYRGDEQYF

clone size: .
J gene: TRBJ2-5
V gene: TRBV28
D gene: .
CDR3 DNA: TGTGCCACCCAGAGGGACTCGATGTACCAAGAGACCCAGTACTTC
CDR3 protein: CATQRDSMYQETQYF